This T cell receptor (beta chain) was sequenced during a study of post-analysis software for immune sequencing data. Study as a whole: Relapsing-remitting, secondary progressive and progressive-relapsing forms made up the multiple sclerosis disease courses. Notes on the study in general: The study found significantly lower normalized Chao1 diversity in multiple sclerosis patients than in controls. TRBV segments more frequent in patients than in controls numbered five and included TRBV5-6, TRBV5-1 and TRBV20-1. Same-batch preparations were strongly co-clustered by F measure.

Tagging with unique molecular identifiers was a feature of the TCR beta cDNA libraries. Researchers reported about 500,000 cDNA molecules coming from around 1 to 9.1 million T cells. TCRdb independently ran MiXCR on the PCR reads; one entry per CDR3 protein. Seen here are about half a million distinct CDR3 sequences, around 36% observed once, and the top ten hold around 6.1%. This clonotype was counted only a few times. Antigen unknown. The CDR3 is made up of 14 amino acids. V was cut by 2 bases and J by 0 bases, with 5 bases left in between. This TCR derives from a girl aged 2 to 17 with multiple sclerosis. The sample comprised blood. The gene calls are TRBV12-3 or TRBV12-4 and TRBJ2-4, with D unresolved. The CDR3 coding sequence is TGTGCCAGCAGTTTAAGAGGAGCCAAAAACATTCAGTACTTC. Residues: CASSLRGAKNIQYF.